This TCR beta chain was profiled in a study of blood T cell repertoires in COVID-19. Overall study: Acute-phase and convalescent COVID-19 samples originated in the United States, Italy and Spain. T cells, B-cell-depleted T cells, or PBMCs provided the cDNA or gDNA that served as material.

Per the original data handling: Nucleated cell number was recorded as an estimate derived from reference gene primer amplification. Sequencing was performed with immunoSEQ multiplex PCR; in TCRdb, only in-frame clones are kept and a portion is missing. V and J calls and clone size are as listed in that table; D and trimming were resolved from the DNA. Of about 180,000 clones listed, approximately 86% are singletons. V was clipped by 3 bases and J by 5 bases, with 10 bases between them. The CDR3 is made up of 13 amino acids. The sequencing input was peripheral blood. V gene TRBV12-3 or TRBV12-4 combines with J gene TRBJ2-5; TRBD1 is a possible D gene (5 bases). This clonotype was obtained from a man aged 45 to 65 with active or convalescent COVID-19. The CDR3, as DNA: TGTGCCAGCAGTTTTATGGGGCTGGAGACCCAGTACTTC. Protein: CASSFMGLETQYF.